The next 5 T cell receptor beta chains were all read from a single sample in a study of blood T cell repertoires in COVID-19. The table came from immunoSEQ multiplex PCR; TCRdb's copy has only in-frame clones and leaves some out. The sample lists a few hundred thousand clones; 85% to 90% were seen once. Specimen: peripheral blood. These receptors were obtained from a human donor in a cohort sampled during active COVID-19.

CDR3 DNA sequence: TGTGCCAGCAGCCCTCGGACAGGGGCGTATGGCTACACCTTC. As protein: CASSPRTGAYGYTF. The chain links TRBV7-2 to TRBJ1-2; 9 nucleotides align to TRBD1. This CDR3 comprises 14 residues. With V trimmed by 5 bases and J by 5 bases, 6 bases remained unmatched. Germline CDR1 reads SGHTA; CDR2 reads FQGNSA.

This chain joins TRBV12-3 or TRBV12-4 and TRBJ1-1; D may be TRBD1 (6 bases). CDR3 length: 13 amino acids. V lost 3 bases to trimming and J lost 4 bases, with 9 bases between them. CDR3 nucleotides: TGTGCCAGCAGTTTCGGCAGGGGCACTGAAGCTTTCTTT. The encoded protein is CASSFGRGTEAFF.

This sequence joins TRBV30 and TRBJ2-7; 11 bases agree with TRBD2. The germline V gene encodes CDR1 GTSNPN and CDR2 SVGIG (reference sequence). The CDR3 spans 15 residues. V dropped 2 bases and J dropped 6; count of bases not matched to a gene: 9. The CDR3 coding sequence is TGTGCCTGGAGTAAGGAACTAGCGGGAGAGACCGAGCAGTACTTC. As protein: CAWSKELAGETEQYF.

The chain joins TRBV4-2 to TRBJ2-1; 10 bases match TRBD2. The junction had 5 bases not matched to a gene; V was cut back by 4 bases and J by 5 bases. CDR1 is LGHNA and CDR2 is YNFKEQ in the germline V gene. The CDR3 has 15 residues. This chain's CDR3 is CASSRRTSGHNEQFF. DNA of the CDR3: TGTGCCAGCAGCCGCAGGACTAGCGGCCACAATGAGCAGTTCTTC.

The chain recombines TRBV5-1 with TRBJ2-1; 7 bases line up with TRBD2. This CDR3 comprises 15 residues. The ends lost 2 bases at V and 5 bases at J; junction bases unmatched: 7. Germline V gene data show CDR1 as SGHRS and CDR2 as YFSETQ. The CDR3 sequence is CASSFSPGLHNEQFF. The CDR3 coding sequence is TGCGCCAGCAGCTTCTCCCCGGGACTACACAATGAGCAGTTCTTC. Variable domain in full (rest from reference TRBV5-1 and TRBJ2-1): KAGVTQTPRYLIKTRGQQVTLSCSPISGHRSVSWYQQTPGQGLQFLFEYFSETQRNKGNFPGRFSGRQFSNSRSEMNVSTLELGDSALYLCASSFSPGLHNEQFFGPGTRLTVL.